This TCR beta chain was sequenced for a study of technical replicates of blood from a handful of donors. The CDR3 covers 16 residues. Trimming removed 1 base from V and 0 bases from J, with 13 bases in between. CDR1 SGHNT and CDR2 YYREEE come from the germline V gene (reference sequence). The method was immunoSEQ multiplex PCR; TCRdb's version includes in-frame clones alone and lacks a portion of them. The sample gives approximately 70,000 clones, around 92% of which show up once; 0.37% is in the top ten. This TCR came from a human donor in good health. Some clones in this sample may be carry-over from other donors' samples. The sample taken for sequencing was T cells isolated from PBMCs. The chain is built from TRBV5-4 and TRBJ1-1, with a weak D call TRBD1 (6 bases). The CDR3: CASSLPKQGMNTEAFF. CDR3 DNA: TGTGCCAGCAGCTTGCCTAAACAGGGAATGAACACTGAAGCTTTCTTT.